This T cell receptor beta chain was recorded in a study of T cells after yellow fever vaccination (dated by TCRdb to the late 2010s). A note on the overall study: The SMART-Seq v4 Ultra Low Input RNA kit was used to prepare libraries from fractions with low cell numbers. Blood samples were taken at several timepoints before and after primary and secondary immunization, and bulk PBMC replicates and cell subsets were isolated. To track T-cell clones before and after primary and booster YFV17D yellow fever vaccination, bulk TCR alpha and beta repertoires were sequenced longitudinally. Two healthy male donors, one aged 18 to 30 and one aged 30 to 40 years, were included in the cohort. Results and caveats for the whole study, not just this receptor: Computational filtering was needed because FACS-sorted repertoires could contain abundant contaminating clonotypes from the bulk population. After the booster, most clones that had expanded after primary vaccination were detected again (approximately 95% of CD4 and about 88% of CD8), suggesting broad maintenance of memory. Because the study included only two donors, the extent to which the findings can be generalized is limited. The secondary T-cell response was weaker than the primary response but faster, peaking on day 5 instead of day 15. A small share of clonotypes was detected in both CD4 and CD8 compartments, with the overlap likely arising from convergent recombination.

TCR cDNA was synthesized by 5'RACE template switching, through which a universal primer site and unique molecular identifiers were introduced. cDNA synthesis was primed from both the TCR alpha and TCR beta constant segments. Two PCR steps were used to amplify libraries, with sample barcodes and sequencing adapters being added in the second step. Sequencing of libraries was performed on Illumina HiSeq 2500 (2x100 bp) or NovaSeq (2x150 bp). The paper's data handling went like this. MIGEC was used to demultiplex reads and collapse the reads into UMI consensus sequences, and MiXCR was used for V(D)J alignment. Using edgeR on replicate PBMC samples, clonotypes were called vaccine-responding if FDR was below 0.01 and the log2 fold change was above 5 up to day 15. Bulk clonotypes were assigned CD4 or CD8 identity according to which sequenced CD4 or CD8 repertoire held them at higher abundance. Clones were called with MiXCR by TCRdb after fastp trimmed the public reads at Q25, and only in-frame beta chains were retained. Here each entry gathers all rows of one CDR3 protein and keeps the most common genes and DNA. For this entry, the V and J calls and clone size follow TCRdb and not the study's own pipeline. Counted in this sample were about 510,000 distinct CDR3 sequences; around a fifth of them appeared once. The top ten clones comprise roughly 16% of the sample.

This clonotype was observed a handful of times. Its antigen specificity is not known. Within one base of it there is no much larger clone, and no base qualities were kept. The intended sense of this specimen's treatment or condition label: live attenuated yellow fever vaccine strain. At every blood-draw timepoint, two biological replicates of bulk PBMCs were collected. A standard Ficoll-Paque protocol was used to isolate PBMCs from peripheral blood. RNA was extracted with TriZol from bulk PBMCs, CD4 and CD8 fractions, and dextramer-positive and dextramer-negative fractions. According to the germline V gene, CDR1 reads SGHDN and CDR2 reads FVKESK. From the cysteine through the phenylalanine, the CDR3 covers 12 amino acids. The read is trimmed to its CDR3 DNA, 36 bases read in frame from base 1. V is clipped by 5 bases and J by 7 bases, and the sequence between their germline boundaries is 11 bases long.

In this chain, TRBV14 is recombined with TRBJ1-2; no D gene call is confident. The source of this sequence is a man younger than 30 who received the YFV17D yellow fever vaccine. The source material was PBMCs, sampled about 21 days after the first yellow fever vaccination. CDR3 protein: CASSWADLGYTF. DNA sequence: TGTGCCAGCAGCTGGGCAGACCTTGGCTACACCTTC.